The clone carrying this T cell receptor (beta chain) occurred a few times. This entry comes from a study of human T cells and chemical hapten exposure. Stated time point: pre-sensitization, week 0. Specified treatment: therapeutic diphenylcyclopropenone sensitization with weekly scalp DPC. The V and J ends lost 4 bases and 6 bases, in that order; junction bases with no gene match: 7. This CDR3 has 15 amino acids. CDR1 is SGHRS, CDR2 YFSETQ, per germline. TCRdb processed the RACE reads anew with MiXCR; each CDR3 protein has one entry. The sample consists of roughly 80,000 distinct CDR3 sequences, 14% of them appearing once.

The rearrangement joins TRBV5-1 to TRBJ2-2, with TRBD1 matching over 9 bases. This clonotype originated in a woman aged 45 to 65 with alopecia areata. Some clones in this sample may be carry-over from other donors' samples. The sample here was whole blood, taken in connection with sensitization to the hapten diphenylcyclopropenone (DPC). CDR3 sequence: CASSIRDREAGELFF. The CDR3 bases are TGCGCCAGCAGCATCCGGGACAGGGAAGCCGGGGAGCTGTTTTTT.